This is a list of T cell receptor beta chains from one sample in a study of neurological immune-mediated disorders. TCRdb processed the 5' RACE reads anew with MiXCR; each CDR3 protein has one entry. The repertoire includes some 19,000 distinct CDR3 sequences, 15% to 20% of them detected once, and around 7% sits in the top ten. Specimen: CD8+ T cells from blood. The origin of the receptors is a woman under 30 with multiple sclerosis. Each CDR3 is given with its conserved first and last residue. The D gene is left open where the match is weak. Only part of the rows carry a size: once, few, many, or a class if the clone is expanded.

J: TRBJ2-1; size: many; V: TRBV5-1; D: -; CDR3: CASSLEQGGSYNEQFF; DNA: TGCGCCAGCAGCTTGGAGCAAGGGGGCTCCTACAATGAGCAGTTCTTC
J: TRBJ1-4; size: -; V: TRBV5-5; D: TRBD1; CDR3: CASSLWTGGSEKLFF; DNA: TGTGCCAGCAGCCTATGGACAGGGGGAAGTGAAAAACTGTTTTTT
J: TRBJ1-1; size: few; V: TRBV28; D: -; CDR3: CASSPWREGNTEAFF; DNA: TGTGCCAGCAGTCCGTGGAGGGAGGGGAACACTGAAGCTTTCTTT
J: TRBJ2-3; size: many; V: TRBV20-1; D: TRBD2; CDR3: CSARGRPGGGTDTQYF; DNA: TGCAGTGCTAGAGGTCGTCCGGGAGGCGGCACAGATACGCAGTATTTT
J: TRBJ1-2; size: many; V: TRBV20-1; D: -; CDR3: CSARVSGDWSDGYTF; DNA: TGCAGTGCTAGAGTCTCAGGGGATTGGTCGGATGGCTACACCTTC
J: TRBJ2-3; size: many; V: TRBV10-3; D: TRBD2; CDR3: CAISDKKREGWTQYF; DNA: TGTGCCATCAGTGATAAAAAGCGGGAGGGTTGGACGCAGTATTTT
J: TRBJ1-1; size: many; V: TRBV29-1; D: -; CDR3: CSVGEAFF; DNA: TGCAGCGTTGGGGAGGCTTTCTTT
J: TRBJ2-1; size: many; V: TRBV6-6; D: TRBD2; CDR3: CASSYLTSGRNNEQFF; DNA: TGTGCCAGCAGTTACCTCACTAGCGGGCGCAACAATGAGCAGTTCTTC
J: TRBJ2-3; size: many; V: TRBV20-1; D: TRBD2; CDR3: CSARTLGTTRDTQYF; DNA: TGCAGTGCTAGAACCCTCGGGACTACTAGAGATACGCAGTATTTT
J: TRBJ1-1; size: many; V: TRBV5-1; D: -; CDR3: CASSTDSLGAFF; DNA: TGCGCCAGCAGCACCGACAGTCTAGGGGCTTTCTTT
J: TRBJ1-1; size: many; V: TRBV15; D: -; CDR3: CATSRDRDAGNTEAFF; DNA: TGTGCCACCAGCAGAGACCGGGACGCAGGAAACACTGAAGCTTTCTTT
J: TRBJ2-1; size: many; V: TRBV7-2; D: TRBD2; CDR3: CASSLAGGVNEQFF; DNA: TGTGCCAGCAGCTTAGCGGGGGGGGTCAATGAGCAGTTCTTC
J: TRBJ2-1; size: many; V: TRBV3-1; D: -; CDR3: CASSQGVYPNEQFF; DNA: TGTGCCAGCAGCCAAGGCGTTTACCCCAATGAGCAGTTCTTC
J: TRBJ2-3; size: medium-sized; V: TRBV2; D: TRBD2; CDR3: CASVNPAGSTDTQYF; DNA: TGTGCCAGCGTCAATCCAGCGGGGAGCACAGATACGCAGTATTTT
J: TRBJ2-1; size: many; V: TRBV10-3; D: -; CDR3: CAISDSYNEQFF; DNA: TGTGCCATCAGTGACAGCTACAATGAGCAGTTCTTC
J: TRBJ1-5; size: -; V: TRBV5-6; D: -; CDR3: CASSYSPLSGWVQPQHF; DNA: TGTGCCAGCAGTTACAGCCCGTTGTCAGGGTGGGTTCAGCCCCAGCATTTT
J: TRBJ1-2; size: many; V: TRBV5-5; D: -; CDR3: CASSGLGRLGDGYTF; DNA: TGTGCCAGCAGCGGCCTAGGGCGGCTGGGAGATGGCTACACCTTC
J: TRBJ2-1; size: many; V: TRBV2; D: -; CDR3: CASRGGEQFF; DNA: TGTGCCAGCAGAGGCGGGGAGCAGTTCTTC
J: TRBJ1-2; size: medium-sized; V: TRBV28; D: -; CDR3: CASSTNLIQGSYGYTF; DNA: TGTGCCAGCAGTACCAATCTCATCCAGGGTAGCTATGGCTACACCTTC
J: TRBJ2-6; size: many; V: TRBV28; D: -; CDR3: CASSLGYSGANVLTF; DNA: TGTGCCAGCAGTTTGGGGTACTCTGGGGCCAACGTCCTGACTTTC
J: TRBJ2-5; size: many; V: TRBV20-1; D: TRBD2; CDR3: CSARGGGALETQYF; DNA: TGCAGTGCTAGAGGCGGGGGGGCCTTGGAGACCCAGTACTTC
J: TRBJ2-1; size: many; V: TRBV9; D: TRBD2; CDR3: CASSLAGLVYNEQFF; DNA: TGTGCCAGCAGTTTAGCGGGGCTGGTTTACAATGAGCAGTTCTTC
J: TRBJ2-7; size: many; V: TRBV6-5; D: -; CDR3: CASSYSSLNEQYF; DNA: TGTGCCAGCAGTTACTCGAGTTTAAACGAGCAGTACTTC
J: TRBJ2-1; size: many; V: TRBV10-3; D: TRBD2; CDR3: CAISRARTSGTYNEQFF; DNA: TGTGCCATCAGTCGCGCACGGACTAGCGGGACCTACAATGAGCAGTTCTTC
J: TRBJ2-5; size: -; V: TRBV20-1; D: -; CDR3: CSARRPEETQYF; DNA: TGCAGTGCTAGGAGGCCTGAAGAGACCCAGTACTTC
J: TRBJ2-1; size: many; V: TRBV27; D: -; CDR3: CASSRNPSSYNEQFF; DNA: TGTGCCAGCAGTCGCAACCCGAGCTCCTACAATGAGCAGTTCTTC
J: TRBJ1-2; size: many; V: TRBV29-1; D: -; CDR3: CSVPRGNYGYTF; DNA: TGCAGCGTGCCTCGGGGGAACTATGGCTACACCTTC
J: TRBJ2-5; size: many; V: TRBV29-1; D: TRBD1; CDR3: CSVRRDRETATQYF; DNA: TGCAGCGTCCGTCGGGACAGGGAAACGGCGACCCAGTACTTC
J: TRBJ1-5; size: -; V: TRBV19; D: -; CDR3: CASSIVANQPQHF; DNA: TGTGCCAGTAGTATAGTAGCCAATCAGCCCCAGCATTTT
J: TRBJ2-2; size: -; V: TRBV12-3/TRBV12-4; D: -; CDR3: CASSFWAGELFF; DNA: TGTGCCAGCAGCTTCTGGGCCGGGGAGCTGTTTTTT
J: TRBJ2-7; size: many; V: TRBV12-3/TRBV12-4; D: -; CDR3: CASSPSYEQYF; DNA: TGTGCCAGCAGCCCCAGCTACGAGCAGTACTTC
J: TRBJ2-3; size: many; V: TRBV18; D: TRBD2; CDR3: CASSRTSGGAWDTQYF; DNA: TGTGCCAGCTCACGGACTAGCGGGGGGGCCTGGGATACGCAGTATTTT
J: TRBJ1-1; size: many; V: TRBV10-2; D: -; CDR3: CAALQGNTEAFF; DNA: TGCGCCGCCCTACAGGGGAACACTGAAGCTTTCTTT
J: TRBJ2-1; size: -; V: TRBV28; D: -; CDR3: CASSLPGAANEQFF; DNA: TGTGCCAGCAGTTTACCGGGAGCGGCTAATGAGCAGTTCTTC
J: TRBJ2-2; size: -; V: TRBV24-1; D: TRBD1; CDR3: CATSFRDRDTGELFF; DNA: TGTGCCACCAGCTTCCGGGACAGGGACACCGGGGAGCTGTTTTTT
J: TRBJ2-3; size: many; V: TRBV29-1; D: -; CDR3: CSVESGRGSTDTQYF; DNA: TGCAGCGTTGAGTCGGGTCGGGGGAGCACAGATACGCAGTATTTT